This entry is about one T cell receptor (beta chain). Its antigen remains unknown. This sample was included in a study of beta chain features in type 1 diabetes. Study in general: Cell yields, gender and age were comparable in patients and healthy donors. Study results and caveats: Any HLA type influence on TCRB rearrangement was left unresolved here.

Expressed TCRB transcripts were sequenced after all isolated RNA was converted to cDNA. Measured with immunoSEQ multiplex PCR; TCRdb has only the in-frame clones, and not every one. The table shows approximately 40,000 clones, with roughly 50% occurring only once. V gave up 5 bases and J gave up 8 bases; unmatched junction bases: 12. Germline-derived CDR1 and CDR2 are MDHEN and SYDVKM. CDR3 length: 15 residues. Sorting of CD4+ naive, central memory, regulatory and stem cell-like memory cells was performed via CD45RO/CCR7/CD25/CD127/CD95/CD27. This sequence joins TRBV28 and TRBJ2-3; 8 nucleotides line up with TRBD2. The receptor was derived from a woman aged 25 to 39 in good health. The source material was stem cell memory CD4+ T cells from blood. The CDR3 loop is CASSQINPGGVTQYF. Written as DNA, the CDR3 is TGTGCCAGCAGTCAGATTAATCCGGGGGGGGTTACGCAGTATTTT.